The 24 T cell receptor beta chains below come from one sample, sequenced in a study of T cell responses to AZD1222 COVID-19 vaccine. Clones were sequenced by immunoSEQ multiplex PCR, and TCRdb holds only the in-frame ones, with some missing. The sample consists of 110,000 to 150,000 clones, 85% to 95% of them appearing once. This material consisted of peripheral blood, taken on day 0 of AZD1222 vaccination. These receptors originate from an adult in good health.

This chain connects TRBV7-6 to TRBJ1-5, with no clear D. Germline lookup yields CDR1 SGHVS and CDR2 FNYEAQ. The CDR3 spans 18 residues. The V gene lost 2 bases and the J gene lost 0 bases, with 17 bases spanning the gap. CDR3 amino acids: CASSLQPSQANSNQPQHF. CDR3 nucleotide sequence: TGTGCCAGCAGCTTACAACCATCTCAGGCCAATAGCAATCAGCCCCAGCATTTT.

CDR3 sequence: CAWSSQWSPLHF. As DNA, the CDR3 is TGTGCCTGGAGTTCCCAGTGGTCACCCCTCCACTTT. The V gene is TRBV30, the J gene TRBJ1-6, with D unclear. The CDR3 extends over 12 amino acids. The germline V gene encodes CDR1 GTSNPN and CDR2 SVGIG (reference sequence). V was pared by 2 bases and J by 10 bases, with 9 bases between. Full variable domain (outside the CDR3, taken from reference TRBV30 and TRBJ1-6): SQTIHQWPATLVQPVGSPLSLECTVEGTSNPNLYWYRQAAGRGLQLLFYSVGIGQISSEVPQNLSASRPQDRQFILSSKKLLLSDSGFYLCAWSSQWSPLHFGNGTRLTVT.

This clone was seen once. This rearrangement joins TRBV13 to TRBJ1-2; no clear D. The length of the CDR3 is 13 residues. V lost 5 bases and J 5 bases, leaving 12 bases between the germline ends. Looked up from germline, CDR1 is PRHDT and CDR2 is FYEKMQ (reference sequence). The CDR3 spells CASSGPWEYGYTF. The DNA of the CDR3 is TGTGCCAGCAGCGGCCCTTGGGAGTATGGCTACACCTTC.

The chain couples TRBV6-5 to TRBJ1-2; D may be TRBD1 (6 bases). Germline V gives CDR1 MNHEY, CDR2 SVGAGI. CDR3 length: 16 residues. Trimming took off 3 bases at V and 5 bases at J, with 19 bases between the two ends. This CDR3 reads CASSYAARAQGYGYTF. In DNA form, the CDR3 reads TGTGCCAGCAGTTATGCTGCCCGGGCGCAGGGGTATGGCTACACCTTC.

The chain uses TRBV6-5 and TRBJ1-2; 7 bases fit TRBD1. CDR3 length: 14 amino acids. Trimming cost V 6 bases and J 8 bases; bases outside gene matches: 12. Germline V CDR1 and CDR2: MNHEY, SVGAGI. CDR3 sequence reads: CASSLDRVYSGYTF. CDR3 sequence (DNA): TGTGCCAGCAGCCTCGACAGGGTTTATTCAGGCTACACCTTC.

The rearrangement joins TRBV5-3 to TRBJ2-7; tentatively, D is TRBD2 (6 bases). TRBV5-3 is known as an ORF, though its function is uncertain. The length of the CDR3 is 14 residues. V was pared by 4 bases and J by 4 bases, with 15 bases between. The CDR3 reads CARSTPGLLYEQYF. The CDR3 DNA reads as TGTGCCAGAAGCACCCCGGGACTTCTTTACGAGCAGTACTTC.

The V gene is TRBV5-1, the J gene TRBJ2-2; D not resolved. The germline V and J ends were trimmed by 2 bases and 1 base, with 6 bases remaining between them. CDR3 length equals 14 residues. CDR1 SGHRS and CDR2 YFSETQ come from the germline V gene. The CDR3 spells CASSFIMNTGELFF. As DNA, the CDR3 is TGCGCCAGCAGCTTCATAATGAACACCGGGGAGCTGTTTTTT.

The J gene is TRBJ2-2, the V gene TRBV11-2, with D unresolved. This CDR3 comprises 15 residues. From germline, CDR1 is SGHAT and CDR2 FQNNGV. V lost 2 bases and J lost 0, with 7 bases in between. The CDR3 bases are TGTGCCAGCAGCTTATACAACGCGAACACCGGGGAGCTGTTTTTT. Protein: CASSLYNANTGELFF.

The chain has TRBV5-1 and TRBJ1-2; 7 nucleotides align to TRBD1. This CDR3 is 15 amino acids long. V lost 4 bases and J lost 2; bases outside the gene matches: 8. CDR1 and CDR2 from the germline V gene are SGHRS and YFSETQ. The CDR3 DNA reads as TGCGCCAGCAGCCTGATATGGGACAGCAACTATGGCTACACCTTC. Its protein product is CASSLIWDSNYGYTF.

The V and J genes are TRBV29-1 and TRBJ1-2; 8 bases line up with TRBD1. CDR1 and CDR2 from the germline V gene are SQVTM and ANQGSEA. This CDR3 is 15 amino acids long. After removal of 3 bases from V and 8 bases from J, the junction contained 14 bases not matched to a gene. The CDR3 here is CSVEARGQLSGGYTF. The CDR3 coding sequence is TGCAGCGTTGAGGCCAGGGGGCAATTGTCTGGCGGCTACACCTTC. Full variable domain (rest looked up from reference TRBV29-1 and TRBJ1-2): SAVISQKPSRDICQRGTSLTIQCQVDSQVTMMFWYRQQPGQSLTLIATANQGSEATYESGFVIDKFPISRPNLTFSTLTVSNMSPEDSSIYLCSVEARGQLSGGYTFGSGTRLTVV.

The rearrangement uses TRBV5-4 and TRBJ1-2, with D possibly TRBD1 on 5 matching bases. With 7 bases removed from V and 0 bases from J, the gap between germline ends came to 16 bases. The CDR3 length is 15 residues. Germline loops: CDR1 SGHNT, CDR2 YYREEE (reference sequence). CDR3 sequence (DNA): TGTGCCAGCTCCGACGACAGCTTACCTAACTATGGCTACACCTTC. Its protein is CASSDDSLPNYGYTF.

The V call is TRBV7-3, the J call TRBJ2-2; D is perhaps TRBD1 (5 bases). The CDR3 has 13 amino acids. The germline V gene has CDR1 SGHTA and CDR2 FQGTGA. Trimming left V 8 bases short and J 5 bases short, with 12 bases between. CDR3 sequence reads: CASRQGETGELFF. CDR3 nucleotides: TGTGCCAGCCGCCAAGGGGAAACCGGGGAGCTGTTTTTT.

This chain joins TRBV30 and TRBJ1-1, with D maybe TRBD1 (5 bases). Deletions cut 5 bases from V and 10 bases from J, with 17 bases between. The germline V gene encodes CDR1 GTSNPN and CDR2 SVGIG (reference sequence). The CDR3 has 12 amino acids. The CDR3 spells CAWGRVPMGAFF. Here the CDR3 DNA reads TGTGCCTGGGGCAGGGTACCGATGGGAGCTTTCTTT.

This CDR3 reads CASSQVSYGYTF. CDR3 DNA: TGTGCCAGCAGCCAAGTAAGTTATGGCTACACCTTC. The rearrangement links TRBV3-1 (or the pseudogene TRBV3-2) to TRBJ1-2; D is undetermined. Germline CDR1 reads LGHDT; CDR2 reads YNNKEL (reference sequence). Trimming cost V 1 base and J 5 bases, with 5 bases left between them. The CDR3 totals 12 residues.

The rearrangement joins TRBV4-2 to TRBJ2-3; D is uncertain. There are 15 residues in the CDR3. Germline V gives CDR1 LGHNA, CDR2 YNFKEQ. Trimming pared 3 bases from V and 0 bases from J, leaving 10 bases between. This CDR3 is CASSQGQSSTDTQYF. For the CDR3, the DNA is TGTGCCAGCAGCCAGGGCCAGTCTAGCACAGATACGCAGTATTTT.

The DNA for the CDR3 is TGTGCCATCAGTGCAGAACAGGGTAGTGTAGGTGGCTACACCTTC. Protein: CAISAEQGSVGGYTF. V gene TRBV10-3 combines with J gene TRBJ1-2; the D gene is possibly TRBD1 (6 bases). The CDR3 has 15 residues. Germline-derived CDR1 and CDR2 are ENHRY and SYGVKD. The germline V and J ends were trimmed by 4 bases and 7 bases, with 19 bases remaining between them.

DNA of the CDR3: TGTGCCAGCAGCTTGCGGACGGGGCACTCTGGAAACACCATATATTTT. Protein sequence: CASSLRTGHSGNTIYF. This rearrangement joins TRBV5-6 to TRBJ1-3, with a weak D call TRBD1 (5 bases). Trimming stripped 1 base from V and 0 bases from J, with 11 bases between. This CDR3 has 16 residues. Per germline, CDR1 SGHDT and CDR2 YYEEEE.

V usage is TRBV6-2 or TRBV6-3 and J usage is TRBJ2-7; D is unresolved. Germline V gene data show CDR1 as MNHEY and CDR2 as SVGEGT. The V gene lost 2 bases and the J gene lost 2 bases, with 16 bases spanning the gap. This CDR3 region has 16 residues. CDR3 in DNA: TGTGCCAGCAGTTACAGTGGGGTTGACCGAGCCTACGAGCAGTACTTC. The encoded protein is CASSYSGVDRAYEQYF.

The chain carries TRBV28 and TRBJ2-7; D not resolved. Germline V gene data show CDR1 as MDHEN and CDR2 as SYDVKM. Between the trimmed V and J ends, which lost 3 bases and 0 bases, there was a span of 9 bases. The CDR3 contains 14 residues. This CDR3 reads CASSLSGYSYEQYF. CDR3 sequence (DNA): TGTGCCAGCAGTTTGAGTGGCTACTCCTACGAGCAGTACTTC.

The gene calls are TRBV11-1 and TRBJ2-2; D ambiguous. The CDR3 is 12 residues long. V was clipped by 5 bases and J by 8 bases, with 9 bases between them. CDR1 SGHAT and CDR2 FQDESV come from the germline V gene (reference sequence). CDR3 DNA: TGTGCCAGCAGCCTCACTTGGGGGGAGCTGTTTTTT. Its translation is CASSLTWGELFF.

About this clone: Different DNA sequences within this sample yield the same CDR3. The CDR3 reads CASTQTGIGNQPQHF. In DNA form, the CDR3 reads TGTGCCAGTACACAGACAGGTATTGGAAATCAGCCCCAGCATTTT. The chain links TRBV19 to TRBJ1-5, with a possible D match to TRBD1 (6 bases). The CDR3 is 15 residues long. Deletions cut 7 bases from V and 4 bases from J, with 17 bases between. Per germline, CDR1 LNHDA and CDR2 SQIVND (reference sequence).

Here the CDR3 DNA reads TGTGCCAGCAGCTTGGGGGTAGCAACAGGGGAGCAGTTCTTC. Translation: CASSLGVATGEQFF. The chain links TRBV5-4 to TRBJ2-1; maybe TRBD1 (6 bases). CDR3 length: 14 residues. Germline lookup yields CDR1 SGHNT and CDR2 YYREEE (reference sequence). Between the trimmed V and J ends, which lost 0 bases and 10 bases, there was a span of 14 bases.

This clone was detected a few times. J is TRBJ2-2 and V is TRBV5-1; 10 bases match TRBD1. This CDR3 region has 16 residues. V was pared by 3 bases and J by 0 bases, with 2 bases of the junction left unmatched. Germline lookup yields CDR1 SGHRS and CDR2 YFSETQ. This CDR3 reads CASSSGTGANTGELFF. CDR3 nucleotide sequence: TGCGCCAGCAGCTCCGGGACAGGGGCGAACACCGGGGAGCTGTTTTTT.

The rearrangement uses TRBV19 and TRBJ1-1, with a tentative D call TRBD1 (6 bases). CDR3 size: 14 residues. Deletions cut 5 bases from V and 10 bases from J, with 20 bases between. Germline CDR1 is LNHDA and CDR2 is SQIVND (reference sequence). CDR3: CASSVIGQLSGAFF. For the CDR3, the DNA is TGTGCCAGTAGTGTCATCGGACAGCTTTCTGGAGCTTTCTTT. The variable domain in full, completed from reference TRBV19 and TRBJ1-1, reads DGGITQSPKYLFRKEGQNVTLSCEQNLNHDAMYWYRQDPGQGLRLIYYSQIVNDFQKGDIAEGYSVSREKKESFPLTVTSAQKNPTAFYLCASSVIGQLSGAFFGQGTRLTVV.